This T cell receptor beta chain was retrieved from a study of shared clonotypes between healthy human individuals (dated by TCRdb to the early 2020s). Concerning the study at large: Two women and a few men aged 18 to 49 years were included in the cohort. Different laboratories and diverse techniques were used to prepare libraries and sequence TCR repertoires, to increase sequencing depth and limit assay-specific biases. To estimate repertoire size and how much clonotype sharing occurs between individuals, the study deeply sequenced the blood TCR repertoires of about five healthy adults. For each donor, CD4 naive and CD4 memory were each run on three plates, CD8 naive on two plates, and CD8 memory on one plate. Each donor's leukapheresis produced roughly between about 0.8 and 8.9 billion PBMCs. What the research found in general, with its limitations: Sampling was restricted to blood, and TCR repertoires in tissue are likely to differ from TCR repertoires in blood. Rarefaction of sorted-subset datasets indicated incomplete sequencing despite the large sequencing depth. Estimated clonotype richness was generally larger for naive than for memory subsets. Pairwise subsampling indicated that sequencing depth was expected to affect the degree of clonotype sharing among donors. Because the study included a small number of donors, the genetic and exposure-history diversity represented was limited. Across a few donors, roughly 5% of naive CD4, 3% to 3.5% of naive CD8, under 2.5% of memory CD4, and 0.4% of memory CD8 clonotypes were shared. Higher generation probabilities were observed for clonotypes shared by all four sorted-subset donors than for non-shared clonotypes.

TCR CDR3 regions were amplified from genomic DNA by multiplex PCR using the deep immunoSEQ assay. Extracted genomic DNA from each cell subset was distributed evenly across all wells of several immunoSEQ 96-well plates, and each plate was treated as a replicate. For sorted subsets, approximately 190 ng genomic DNA, equal to about 30,000 T cell genomes, was loaded into each replicate PCR. The purified libraries were quantified using a Qubit 3.0 fluorometer, sized with a Bioanalyzer 2100, and then quantified again using the KAPA Library Quantification kit. Every immunoSEQ 96-well plate was sequenced on a separate single-read 150-cycle Illumina NextSeq 550 flow cell. Turning to the authors' computational methods: Because the immunoSEQ output held only junctional sequences and lacked quality scores, the filtering could not match the filtering applied to full-length reads. Sequences were annotated with PyIR, a Python wrapper for IgBLAST v1.9, using IMGT germline references to assign V/J genes and CDR3. Reads were filtered out if the reads had weak V/J assignments (E-value above 1e-6), no CDR3, stop codons, out-of-frame junctions, or ambiguous translated residues. V3J clonotypes were defined as sequences sharing an identical inferred V gene, J gene, and CDR3 amino acid sequence. To compute the percentage overlap between repertoires, the number of shared unique clonotypes was divided by the size of the smaller repertoire. Richness of each repertoire was evaluated using RTK rarefaction, the Chao1 estimator, and Recon v2.1 estimates of unobserved clonotypes. Generation probabilities for all TCRbeta clonotypes obtained by the gDNA method from four donors were computed using OLGA. Held by TCRdb, this immuneACCESS table contains in-frame sequences only and omits some clones. Under half of the omission traces to an unresolved V gene where checked; the cause of the rest is unknown. V, J and clone size were drawn from that table, and D and trimming were deduced from the DNA. For this sample there are millions of clones; 90% to 95% appear just once. About 0.39% of the sample belongs to the ten largest clones.

CDR3 length: 14 amino acids, cysteine to phenylalanine. The entry retains the CDR3 DNA only, 42 bases that are in frame from base 1. The germline V gene (reference sequence) sets CDR1 to LNHNV and CDR2 to YYDKDF. Cut back by 6 bases and 4 bases, the V and J ends lie 12 bases apart. Comment on this clone: This receptor's antigen is unknown. Base qualities are missing; no much larger clone stands one base away.

The donors were healthy, HIV-negative adults who had no recently reported acute infections or vaccinations. Only Caucasian adults living in Nashville, Tennessee, USA were represented among the donors. CD4+ T cells were enriched by magnetic negative selection, after which naive cells were positively selected on CD45RA and the negative fraction was taken as the memory subset. Blood was collected by leukapheresis, and PBMCs were isolated by Ficoll-Histopaque density gradient centrifugation and then cryopreserved in liquid nitrogen vapor phase. Purity and quantity of every magnetically sorted T cell population were checked by analytical flow cytometry. Genomic DNA was isolated from every sorted fraction and measured by UV absorbance on a Nanodrop 2000c.

Sequenced material: naive CD4+ T cells from PBMCs. The cell subset or site tag for this specimen amounts to: CD45RA+ positively selected. The rearrangement combines TRBV15 with TRBJ2-2; TRBD1 is possibly the D segment (6 matching bases). This TCR was sampled from a man aged 18 to 35 in good health. Some clones in this sample may be carry-over from other donors' samples. This receptor carries the CDR3 CATRRTAITGELFF. The nucleotide sequence is given as TGTGCCACCAGAAGGACAGCCATCACCGGGGAGCTGTTTTTT.